This record concerns one T cell receptor (beta chain) sequence. The specificity of this receptor is unknown. Base qualities are not at hand, and no much larger clone is one base apart. Whole blood was collected in K2EDTA tubes by collaborating institutions according to the institutions' own protocols. Collaborator samples were shipped for TCRbeta analysis as frozen whole blood, isolated PBMCs, or DNA extracted from either sample type. The data originate from a study of blood T cell repertoires in COVID-19 (dated by TCRdb to the early 2020s). The study in broad terms: Samples covering the acute and convalescent phases of COVID-19 were provided by collaborators in the United States, Italy and Spain. Where HLA class I and class II types were available, the types were taken from metadata supplied by the sample provider, not from assay-based typing. The repertoires were released in a freely available public database intended as a resource for research on the immune response to SARS-CoV-2. The prospective study material was composed of cDNA or gDNA derived from T cells, B-cell-depleted T cells, or PBMCs. Subjects who had been exposed to COVID-19, were actively infected with it, or had recovered from it provided the deeply sampled blood TCRbeta repertoires that made up the dataset. Samples came from the ongoing ImmuneRACE study (first 160 participants) plus 1,254 subjects from 6 global collaborators. Sample metadata almost always included a de-identified subject ID, COVID-19 status, age in years and sex. What the authors observed across the whole study: How much clinical and demographic metadata was included differed by source and by participant, and the metadata was provided uncurated.

TCRbeta CDR3 regions were amplified from genomic DNA using the immunoSEQ Assay, a bias-controlled multiplex PCR. The paper's data handling went like this. Nucleated cell counts per sample were estimated from amplification of reference gene primers within the assay. To quantify the absolute abundance of each unique TCRbeta CDR3 rearrangement, sequence reads were collapsed and filtered. For each sample, productive Simpson clonality was calculated as the square root of Simpson's diversity index over productive rearrangements. Here the immuneACCESS table is served through TCRdb, limited to in-frame sequences with V and J called. Missing clones are a known gap in these copies; in checked studies unresolved V genes cover under half, and the rest lacks a known reason. The V and J calls and clone size come from that table; D and trimming were worked out from the DNA. The sample table shows about 70,000 clones, and approximately 80% are seen once. The ten largest clones take up 15% to 19% of the sample.

Here V drops 2 bases and J drops 4 bases, and the junction holds 5 bases not matched to any gene. CDR1 and CDR2, looked up from the germline V gene, are KGHDR and SFDVKD. Spanning cysteine to phenylalanine, the CDR3 consists of 16 amino acids. The only DNA kept is the CDR3, 48 bases in frame from the first base. The sequence joins TRBV24-1 to TRBJ2-7; 12 bases in the junction line up with TRBD1. The sample consisted of peripheral blood. This clonotype originated in a human donor in a cohort sampled during active COVID-19. The nucleotides are TGTGCCACCAGTGATTCCCGGGACAGGGGGCTGTACGAGCAGTACTTC. Protein translation: CATSDSRDRGLYEQYF.